This T cell receptor beta chain was captured by sequencing in a study of metastatic and nonmetastatic thyroid tumors. Looking at the study overall: Across blood and tumor or nodule tissue, repertoires from malignant and benign thyroid patients were compared with one another.

Study-wide results and limits: According to reports, the diversity of TCR beta was significantly higher in malignant thyroid tumors than in benign nodules, and this held in both blood and tumor samples.

All patients were untreated before thyroid surgery. This clone was found a few times. Its target is not known. How the authors handled the data: CDR3 was compared across clinicopathological groups, and the resulting differences were used to build a distant-metastasis classifier for papillary thyroid cancer. TCRdb re-analyzed the PCR reads using MiXCR. The V and J calls come from TCRdb's annotation, not from the publication. The sample contains 5,400 or so clones, 33% of which appear only once. Trimming removed 3 bases from V and 9 bases from J, with 6 bases in between. The CDR3 has 11 amino acids. CDR1 and CDR2 (germline): MNHNS, SASEGT.

V is TRBV6-1 and J is TRBJ1-5, with D hard to call. Sequencing was performed on adjacent normal tissue. This TCR was sampled from a female donor with papillary thyroid cancer or a benign thyroid nodule (not recorded which). Some clones in this sample may be carry-over from other donors' samples. The DNA of the CDR3 is TGTGCCAGCAGTGACGATGGGCCCCAGCATTTT. The encoded protein is CASSDDGPQHF.